These T cell receptor beta chains were read from a single sample in a study of regulatory T cells in long-lasting Graves disease. TCRdb re-derived calls from the multiplex PCR reads in MiXCR, one entry per CDR3 protein. The table has about 450,000 distinct CDR3 sequences, around 22% seen once. Specimen: peripheral blood mononuclear cells (PBMCs), collected when the disease was refractory, from a patient treated with antithyroid drugs. These receptors all stem from a female donor with Graves disease. Both conserved end residues are part of each CDR3. A D gene is named only where the DNA matches it firmly. Not all rows give a size; the values are once, few, many and, for expanded clones, a class.

many	.	TRBV12-3/TRBV12-4	TRBJ1-3	TGTGCCAGCAGTTTACTCGCTGGAAACACCATATATTTT	CASSLLAGNTIYF
.	TRBD2	TRBV5-5	TRBJ2-2	TGTGCCAGCAGCTTGACGGGGGAGGGATTCGGGGAGCTGTTTTTT	CASSLTGEGFGELFF
few	.	TRBV19	TRBJ1-5	TGTGCCAGTAGTACGACAGTATTAAGAATTCAGCCCCAGCATTTT	CASSTTVLRIQPQHF
.	.	TRBV7-9	TRBJ2-7	TGTGCCAGCAGCTCGGGTGTGGGCCTTTACGAGCAGTACTTC	CASSSGVGLYEQYF
many	TRBD2	TRBV20-1	TRBJ2-5	TGCAGTGCTAGAGATCTCCGGCTAGCGGGAGGGCCCGATCAAGAGACCCAGTACTTC	CSARDLRLAGGPDQETQYF
.	.	TRBV7-9	TRBJ1-5	TGTGCCAGCAGCTTAATGAATAGCAATCAGCCCCAGCATTTT	CASSLMNSNQPQHF
.	.	TRBV6-1	TRBJ1-2	TGTGCCAGCAGTGCCGCCCGTGGCTACACCTTC	CASSAARGYTF
few	.	TRBV20-1	TRBJ2-7	TGCAGTGCTAGAGCCCATGGGGGCACCTACGAGCAGTACTTC	CSARAHGGTYEQYF
.	.	TRBV6-2/TRBV6-3	TRBJ2-2	TGTGCCAGCAGTTCCCTGGGGGGGAACACCGGGGAGCTGTTTTTT	CASSSLGGNTGELFF
.	.	TRBV5-4	TRBJ1-1	TGTGCCAGCAGCTTGGGTGGGAGATCCAAAGACACTGAAGCTTTCTTT	CASSLGGRSKDTEAFF
.	TRBD1	TRBV9	TRBJ2-7	TGTGCCAGCAGCGTTCCGGACAGGCCTCGCTACGAGCAGTACTTC	CASSVPDRPRYEQYF
.	TRBD2	TRBV5-4	TRBJ2-2	TGTGCCAGCAGCTTGGAAGCGGGAGGTCTTCCCGGGGAGCTGTTTTTT	CASSLEAGGLPGELFF
.	TRBD2	TRBV4-2	TRBJ2-5	TGTGCCAGCAGCCAAGAGGGGCTAGCGGGAGGAAAGACCCAGTACTTC	CASSQEGLAGGKTQYF
.	.	TRBV3-1	TRBJ2-7	TGTGCCAGCAGCCAAGATCAGTTGGGTACCTACGAGCAGTACTTC	CASSQDQLGTYEQYF
.	.	TRBV20-1	TRBJ1-5	TGCAGTGCTCCTGGGCCAGGAAATCAGCCCCAGCATTTT	CSAPGPGNQPQHF
few	.	TRBV13	TRBJ1-1	TGTGCCAGCAGCCACCGACAGACAGAGGACTTACGGAACACTGAAGCTTTCTTT	CASSHRQTEDLRNTEAFF
.	TRBD2	TRBV29-1	TRBJ2-7	TGCAGCGTTGGGGGGACTAGCGTATCCTACGAGCAGTACTTC	CSVGGTSVSYEQYF
.	TRBD2	TRBV10-3	TRBJ2-7	TGTGCCATCAGTCGGACTAGCGGGAGTAACGAGCAGTACTTC	CAISRTSGSNEQYF
few	.	TRBV20-1	TRBJ2-7	TGCAGCGTTGAAGAGTCTCCAGCTTCTTACGAGCAGTACTTC	CSVEESPASYEQYF
.	.	TRBV6-1	TRBJ2-7	TGTGCCAGCAGCGAGACAGGCACCTACGAGCAGTACTTC	CASSETGTYEQYF
once	.	TRBV20-1	TRBJ1-4	TGCAGTGCTAGGATCCGGGGGCCTAATAATGAAAAACTGTTTTTT	CSARIRGPNNEKLFF
.	.	TRBV9	TRBJ1-1	TGTGCCAGCAGCGTAGCTACGGGGGGCGAAGTCACTGAAGCTTTCTTT	CASSVATGGEVTEAFF
many	TRBD1	TRBV6-1	TRBJ2-7	TGTGCCAGCAGTCCGACAGGGAGAGGCTACGAGCAGTACTTC	CASSPTGRGYEQYF
.	.	TRBV19	TRBJ2-1	TGTGCCAGTAGCCCTCGGATTCTCGGGGACAATGAGCAGTTCTTC	CASSPRILGDNEQFF
few	.	TRBV20-1	TRBJ1-5	TGCAGTGCGACACAGGCGGTGGGCAATCAGCCCCAGCATTTT	CSATQAVGNQPQHF
few	.	TRBV5-1	TRBJ1-1	TGCGCCAGCAGCTTGCCGGGATCTCCTGAAGCTTTCTTT	CASSLPGSPEAFF
.	TRBD2	TRBV7-6	TRBJ2-2	TGTGCCAGCAGCTTAATAACGACGGGAGGATACGCGAACACCGGGGAGCTGTTTTTT	CASSLITTGGYANTGELFF
many	.	TRBV10-1	TRBJ1-5	TGCGCCAGCAGTGCGATCGGGGACGGCAATCAGCCCCAGCATTTT	CASSAIGDGNQPQHF
few	.	TRBV6-9	TRBJ2-5	TGTGCCAGCAGTTACTCGAAAGCGGAGCAACAAGAGACCCAGTACTTC	CASSYSKAEQQETQYF
few	.	TRBV6-1	TRBJ2-4	TGTGCCAGCAGATCACAGGGTGCCAAAAACATTCAGTACTTC	CASRSQGAKNIQYF
.	.	TRBV7-9	TRBJ1-1	TGTGCCAGCAGCTCCACGGGACTCTTGAACACTGAAGCTTTCTTT	CASSSTGLLNTEAFF
many	TRBD1	TRBV7-8	TRBJ2-5	TGTGCCAGCAGCTACAGGGGGGTGTTTATCAAGTATCAAGAGACCCAGTACTTC	CASSYRGVFIKYQETQYF
few	.	TRBV19	TRBJ2-7	TGTGCCAGTAGTATCCAGCAGGGTTCCTACGAGCAGTACTTC	CASSIQQGSYEQYF
.	.	TRBV5-1	TRBJ1-1	TGCGCCAGCAGCTTGATGTGGAACACTGAAGCTTTCTTT	CASSLMWNTEAFF
many	.	TRBV28	TRBJ2-2	TGTGCCAGCGGGGAGCCCGCGAACACCGGGGAGCTGTTTTTT	CASGEPANTGELFF
.	TRBD1	TRBV6-2/TRBV6-3	TRBJ1-5	TGTGCCACCAGGACAGGGGACAATCAGCCCCAGCATTTT	CATRTGDNQPQHF
many	.	TRBV12-3/TRBV12-4	TRBJ1-6	TGTGCCAGCAGTTTAGCGGCGGGTAATTCACCCCTCCACTTT	CASSLAAGNSPLHF
.	.	TRBV28	TRBJ1-2	TGTGCCAGCAGACCAGAAACAGGGTGGTATGGCTACACCTTC	CASRPETGWYGYTF
few	TRBD1	TRBV20-1	TRBJ1-5	TGCAGTGCTACGGGACAGTTCAATCAGCCCCAGCATTTT	CSATGQFNQPQHF
.	.	TRBV2	TRBJ2-3	TGTGCCAGCACTGACCTCCGAGCGGGACACAACACAGATACGCAGTATTTT	CASTDLRAGHNTDTQYF
few	.	TRBV11-2	TRBJ2-3	TGTGCCAGCAGCTTAGATTCCGGCGTAGATACGCAGTATTTT	CASSLDSGVDTQYF
few	.	TRBV30	TRBJ2-2	TGTGCCTGGAGTCATGACACCAACACCGGGGAGCTGTTTTTT	CAWSHDTNTGELFF
.	.	TRBV19	TRBJ2-6	TGTGCCAGTATACTCTCGGGGGCTGGGGCCAACGTCCTGACTTTC	CASILSGAGANVLTF
many	.	TRBV29-1	TRBJ2-7	TGCAGCGTGCTGGAGACAAATCCCATCGCCTACGAGCAGTACTTC	CSVLETNPIAYEQYF
.	.	TRBV6-1	TRBJ2-2	TGTGCCAGCAGTAAGAGTCAGGGGAACACCGGGGAGCTGTTTTTT	CASSKSQGNTGELFF
.	.	TRBV6-1	TRBJ1-2	TGTGCCAGCACCCCTGACAGGATACGCGGCTACACCTTC	CASTPDRIRGYTF
.	TRBD2	TRBV14	TRBJ2-7	TGTGCCAGCAGCCCCAGACTGCGGGAGTGGGTCGAGCAGTACTTC	CASSPRLREWVEQYF
.	TRBD1	TRBV29-1	TRBJ2-7	TGCAGCGTTGCCGGGACAGAACACTACGAGCAGTACTTC	CSVAGTEHYEQYF